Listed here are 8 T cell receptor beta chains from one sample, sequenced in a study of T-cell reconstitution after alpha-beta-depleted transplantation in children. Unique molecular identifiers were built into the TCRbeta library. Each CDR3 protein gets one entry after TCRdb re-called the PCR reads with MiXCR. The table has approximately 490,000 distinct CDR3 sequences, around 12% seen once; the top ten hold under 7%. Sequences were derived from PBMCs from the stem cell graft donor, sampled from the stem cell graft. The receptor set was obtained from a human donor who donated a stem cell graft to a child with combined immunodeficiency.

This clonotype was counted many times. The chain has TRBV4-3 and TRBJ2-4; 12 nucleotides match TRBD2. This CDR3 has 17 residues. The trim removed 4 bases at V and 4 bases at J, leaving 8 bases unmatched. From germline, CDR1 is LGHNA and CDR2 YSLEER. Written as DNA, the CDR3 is TGCGCCAGCAGCCCGAGGCTAGCGGGAGGGGGTAAAAACATTCAGTACTTC. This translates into CASSPRLAGGGKNIQYF.

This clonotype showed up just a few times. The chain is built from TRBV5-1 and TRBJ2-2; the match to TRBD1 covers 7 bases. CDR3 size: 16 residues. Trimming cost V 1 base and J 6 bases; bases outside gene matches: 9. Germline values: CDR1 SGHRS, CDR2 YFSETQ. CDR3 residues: CASSLSSGGVSGELFF. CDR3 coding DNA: TGCGCCAGCAGCTTGTCGTCAGGGGGAGTCTCCGGGGAGCTGTTTTTT.

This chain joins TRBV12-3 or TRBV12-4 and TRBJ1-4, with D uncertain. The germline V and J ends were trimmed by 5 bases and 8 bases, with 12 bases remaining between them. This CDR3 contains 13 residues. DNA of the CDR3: TGTGCCAGCAGTCCGTCGGCGGGAGAAAAACTGTTTTTT. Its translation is CASSPSAGEKLFF.

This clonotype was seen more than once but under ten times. The chain's CDR3 is CASSLGVRDYVDEQFF. The DNA for the CDR3 is TGTGCCAGCAGCTTAGGTGTGCGGGATTATGTGGATGAGCAGTTCTTC. The rearrangement joins TRBV7-3 to TRBJ2-1, with a weak D call TRBD2 (6 bases). Germline lookup yields CDR1 SGHTA and CDR2 FQGTGA. The V and J ends lost 2 bases and 8 bases respectively, with 19 bases between them. This CDR3 has 16 residues.

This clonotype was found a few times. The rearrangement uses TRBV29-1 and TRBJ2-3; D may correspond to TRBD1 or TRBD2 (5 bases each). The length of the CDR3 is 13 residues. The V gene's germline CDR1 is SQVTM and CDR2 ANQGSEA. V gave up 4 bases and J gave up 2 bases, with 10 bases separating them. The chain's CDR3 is CSVGVGTTDTQYF. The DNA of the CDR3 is TGCAGCGTTGGAGTGGGGACCACAGATACGCAGTATTTT.

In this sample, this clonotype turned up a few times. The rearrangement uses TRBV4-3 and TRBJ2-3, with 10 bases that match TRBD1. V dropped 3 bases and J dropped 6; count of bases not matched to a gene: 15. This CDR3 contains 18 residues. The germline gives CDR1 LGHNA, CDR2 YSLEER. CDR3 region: CASSHAGTSGTGDDTQYF. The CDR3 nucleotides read TGCGCCAGCAGCCACGCAGGAACCTCCGGGACAGGGGACGATACGCAGTATTTT.

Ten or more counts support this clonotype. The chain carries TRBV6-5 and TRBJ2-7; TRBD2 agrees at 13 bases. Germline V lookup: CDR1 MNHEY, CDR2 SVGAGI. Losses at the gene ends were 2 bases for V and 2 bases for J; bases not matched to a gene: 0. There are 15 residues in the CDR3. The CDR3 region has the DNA TGTGCCAGCAGTTACGGACTAGCGGGAGCCTACGAGCAGTACTTC. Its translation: CASSYGLAGAYEQYF.

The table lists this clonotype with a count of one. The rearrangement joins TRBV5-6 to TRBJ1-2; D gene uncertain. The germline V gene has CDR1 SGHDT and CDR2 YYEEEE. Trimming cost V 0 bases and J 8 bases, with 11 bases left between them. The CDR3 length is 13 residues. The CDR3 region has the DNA TGTGCCAGCAGCTTGGCCCCCCAGGACGGCTACACCTTC. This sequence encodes CASSLAPQDGYTF.